This TCR beta chain was identified during a study of blood T cell repertoires in COVID-19. Across the whole study: PBMCs, B-cell-depleted T cells, or T cells provided the cDNA or gDNA that made up the material.

Profiling relied on immunoSEQ multiplex PCR, and the TCRdb table lists in-frame clones only, not all of them. The sample holds some 330,000 clones; less than 90% are singletons and the top ten take approximately 5%. V dropped 6 bases and J dropped 4 bases, with 12 bases sitting between them. CDR1 and CDR2 from the germline V gene are MDHEN and SYDVKM. The CDR3 has 13 amino acids. Residents of 24 US areas, aged roughly 18 to 89 years, made up the participants. Categorization into cohorts depended on clinical history that participants reported. Cohort 3 recovered donors had two negative PCRs, clearance, or symptom resolution.

The receptor was derived from a woman between 45 and 65 years old who had recovered from COVID-19. The sample was PBMCs or T cells enriched from blood (not recorded which). The V call is TRBV28, the J call TRBJ1-1; D ambiguous. The CDR3, as DNA: TGTGCCAGCAGAAAAACGGGTGGCACTGAAGCTTTCTTT. It encodes CASRKTGGTEAFF. Variable domain in full (rest from reference TRBV28 and TRBJ1-1): DVKVTQSSRYLVKRTGEKVFLECVQDMDHENMFWYRQDPGLGLRLIYFSYDVKMKEKGDIPEGYSVSREKKERFSLILESASTNQTSMYLCASRKTGGTEAFFGQGTRLTVV.